This T cell receptor (beta chain) was identified in a study of blood T cells in healthy people across ages. Sample-barcoded 5' priming and a J-beta primer mix drove a second PCR of 7 to 11 cycles. TCRdb processed the 5' RACE reads anew with MiXCR; each CDR3 protein has one entry. Of around 1,100,000 distinct CDR3 sequences listed, around two fifths are singletons. This CDR3 comprises 15 residues. Per the germline V gene, CDR1 is SGHRS and CDR2 is YFSETQ. V lost 0 bases and J lost 4, with 13 bases in between. This clonotype was seen at least ten times. What it binds is not known. Study-wide results and caveats: The study found more naive CD4+ cells and higher diversity in long-lived than aged donors. Diversity of TCR beta per million T cells declined in a roughly linear way with age.

This clonotype was obtained from a man between 18 and 29 years old in good health. The gene calls are TRBV5-1 and TRBJ1-1, with D possibly being TRBD1 (6 bases). What was sequenced was blood. CDR3 protein: CASSLARGRTTEAFF. The CDR3 DNA is TGCGCCAGCAGCTTGGCCAGGGGACGGACCACTGAAGCTTTCTTT.